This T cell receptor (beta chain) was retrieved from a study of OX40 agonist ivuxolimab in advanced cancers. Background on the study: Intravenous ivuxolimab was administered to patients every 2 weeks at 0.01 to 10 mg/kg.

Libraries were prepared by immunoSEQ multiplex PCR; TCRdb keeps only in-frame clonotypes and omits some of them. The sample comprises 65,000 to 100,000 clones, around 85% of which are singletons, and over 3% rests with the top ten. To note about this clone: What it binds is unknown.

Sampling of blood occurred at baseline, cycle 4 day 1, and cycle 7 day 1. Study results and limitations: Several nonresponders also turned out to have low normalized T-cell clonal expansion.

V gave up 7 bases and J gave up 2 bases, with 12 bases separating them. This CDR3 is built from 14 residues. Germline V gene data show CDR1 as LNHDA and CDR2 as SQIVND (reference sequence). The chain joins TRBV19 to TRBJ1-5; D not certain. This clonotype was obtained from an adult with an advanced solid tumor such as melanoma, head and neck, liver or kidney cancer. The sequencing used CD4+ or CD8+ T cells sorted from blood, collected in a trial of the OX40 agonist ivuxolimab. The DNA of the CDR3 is TGTGCCAGTACCATATGGGGTGGCAATCAGCCCCAGCATTTT. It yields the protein CASTIWGGNQPQHF.